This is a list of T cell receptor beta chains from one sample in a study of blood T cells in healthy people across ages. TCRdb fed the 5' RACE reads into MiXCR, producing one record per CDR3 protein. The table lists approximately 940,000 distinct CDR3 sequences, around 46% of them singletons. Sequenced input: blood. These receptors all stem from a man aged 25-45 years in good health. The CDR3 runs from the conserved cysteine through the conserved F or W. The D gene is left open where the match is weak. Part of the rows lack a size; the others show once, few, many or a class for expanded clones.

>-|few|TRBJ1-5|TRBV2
CASSEIGHQPQHF
TGTGCCAGCAGTGAAATCGGCCATCAGCCCCAGCATTTT
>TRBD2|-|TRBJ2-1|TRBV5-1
CASSLGGLDLYNEQFF
TGCGCCAGCAGCTTGGGCGGACTAGACCTCTACAATGAGCAGTTCTTC
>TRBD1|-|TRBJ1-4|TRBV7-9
CASSLTTGRSEKLFF
TGTGCCAGCAGCTTAACGACAGGGAGAAGTGAAAAACTGTTTTTT
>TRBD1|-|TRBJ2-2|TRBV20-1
CSAGGQGFPGELFF
TGCAGTGCTGGGGGACAGGGGTTTCCCGGGGAGCTGTTTTTT
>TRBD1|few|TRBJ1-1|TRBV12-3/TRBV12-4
CASRLGQAWDSEAFF
TGTGCCAGCAGACTAGGACAGGCTTGGGACTCTGAAGCTTTCTTT
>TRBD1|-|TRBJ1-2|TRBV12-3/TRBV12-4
CASSLAYGTGITYGYTF
TGTGCCAGCAGTTTAGCGTATGGGACAGGGATTACCTATGGCTACACCTTC
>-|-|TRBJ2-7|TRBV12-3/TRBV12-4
CASSLGGSRSYEQYF
TGTGCCAGCAGTTTAGGGGGCAGTCGGTCCTACGAGCAGTACTTC
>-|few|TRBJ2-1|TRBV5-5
CASSWTESSYNEQFF
TGTGCCAGCAGTTGGACAGAAAGCTCCTACAATGAGCAGTTCTTC
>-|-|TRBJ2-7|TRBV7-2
CASSTSTDSYEQYF
TGTGCCAGCAGCACCTCGACAGACTCCTACGAGCAGTACTTC
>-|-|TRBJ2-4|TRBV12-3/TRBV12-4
CASSFEGGGKNIQYF
TGTGCCAGCAGTTTTGAGGGTGGCGGCAAAAACATTCAGTACTTC
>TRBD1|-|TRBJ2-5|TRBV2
CASRDRVQETQYF
TGTGCCAGCAGGGACAGGGTTCAGGAGACCCAGTACTTC
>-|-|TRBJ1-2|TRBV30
CAWSVVGGKWNTF
TGTGCCTGGAGTGTAGTCGGGGGAAAATGGAACACCTTC
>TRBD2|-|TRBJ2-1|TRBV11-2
CASSLPRTSGRAGDEQFF
TGTGCCAGCAGCTTACCACGGACTAGCGGGAGGGCGGGAGATGAGCAGTTCTTC
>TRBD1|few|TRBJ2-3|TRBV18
CASSADRGPSTDTQYF
TGTGCCAGCTCAGCCGACAGGGGGCCCAGCACAGATACGCAGTATTTT
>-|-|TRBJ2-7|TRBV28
CASRGEIYEQYF
TGTGCCAGCAGAGGGGAGATCTACGAGCAGTACTTC
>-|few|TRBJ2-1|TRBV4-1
CASSPLGVNEQFF
TGCGCCAGCAGCCCGCTCGGGGTGAATGAGCAGTTCTTC
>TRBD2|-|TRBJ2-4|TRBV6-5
CASSYDMGTRDGQYF
TGTGCCAGCAGTTACGATATGGGGACTAGGGACGGGCAGTACTTC
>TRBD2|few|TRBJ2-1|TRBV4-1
CASSQGTSGATFVNEQFF
TGCGCCAGCAGCCAAGGAACTAGCGGGGCCACCTTCGTCAATGAGCAGTTCTTC
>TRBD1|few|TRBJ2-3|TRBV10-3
CAISDRDADTQYF
TGTGCCATCTCGGACAGGGATGCGGATACGCAGTATTTT
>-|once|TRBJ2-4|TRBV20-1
CSALNREAKNIQYF
TGCAGTGCCTTGAACAGGGAAGCCAAAAACATTCAGTACTTC
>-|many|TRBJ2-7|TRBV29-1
CSVGETAQYF
TGCAGCGTGGGGGAAACCGCCCAGTACTTC
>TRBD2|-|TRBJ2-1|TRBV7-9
CASSYKSGGPSYNEQFF
TGTGCCAGCAGCTACAAGAGCGGGGGACCCTCCTACAATGAGCAGTTCTTC
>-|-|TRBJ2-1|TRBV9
CASSYGHGDNEQFF
TGTGCCAGCAGCTATGGACATGGCGACAATGAGCAGTTCTTC